This record concerns one T cell receptor (beta chain) sequence. This sample is part of a study of T cell responses to AZD1222 COVID-19 vaccine. The germline V gene has CDR1 MNHEY and CDR2 SMNVEV (reference sequence). The germline V and J ends were trimmed by 1 base and 7 bases, with 11 bases remaining between them. The CDR3 extends over 15 amino acids. Assay: immunoSEQ multiplex PCR; the TCRdb copy retains only in-frame clones and omits some. The data hold about 110,000 clones, with about 86% observed a single time. The clonotype was recovered from an adult in good health. The chain carries TRBV27 and TRBJ1-6; D uncertain. The material sequenced was peripheral blood, taken on day 0 of AZD1222 vaccination. The CDR3, as DNA: TGTGCCAGCAGTTTATTACGACAACCAAATTCACCCCTCCACTTT. Translated: CASSLLRQPNSPLHF.